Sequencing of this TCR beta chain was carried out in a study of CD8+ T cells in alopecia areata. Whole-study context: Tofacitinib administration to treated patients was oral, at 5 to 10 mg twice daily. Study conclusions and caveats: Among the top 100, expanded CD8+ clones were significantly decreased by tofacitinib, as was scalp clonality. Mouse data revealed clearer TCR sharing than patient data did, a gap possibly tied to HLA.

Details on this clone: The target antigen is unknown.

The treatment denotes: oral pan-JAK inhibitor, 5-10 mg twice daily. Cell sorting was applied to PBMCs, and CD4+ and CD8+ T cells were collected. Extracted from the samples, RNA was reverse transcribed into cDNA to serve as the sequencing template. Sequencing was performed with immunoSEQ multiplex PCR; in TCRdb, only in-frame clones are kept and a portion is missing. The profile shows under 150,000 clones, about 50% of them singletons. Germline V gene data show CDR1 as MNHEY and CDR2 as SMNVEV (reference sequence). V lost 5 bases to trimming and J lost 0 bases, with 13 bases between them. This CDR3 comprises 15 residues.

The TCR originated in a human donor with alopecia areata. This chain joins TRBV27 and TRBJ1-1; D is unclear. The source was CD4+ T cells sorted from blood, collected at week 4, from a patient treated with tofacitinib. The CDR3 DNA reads TGTGCCAGCAGTCAGAGCTGGTTACTGAACACTGAAGCTTTCTTT. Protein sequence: CASSQSWLLNTEAFF.